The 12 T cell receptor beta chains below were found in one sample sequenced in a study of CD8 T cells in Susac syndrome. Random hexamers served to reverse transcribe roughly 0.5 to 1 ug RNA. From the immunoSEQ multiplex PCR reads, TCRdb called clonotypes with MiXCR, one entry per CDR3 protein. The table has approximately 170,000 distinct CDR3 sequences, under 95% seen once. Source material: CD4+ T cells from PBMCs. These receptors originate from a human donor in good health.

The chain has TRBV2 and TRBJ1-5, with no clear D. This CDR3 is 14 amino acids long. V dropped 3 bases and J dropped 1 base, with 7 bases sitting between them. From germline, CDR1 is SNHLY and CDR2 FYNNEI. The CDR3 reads CASSDGRSNQPQHF. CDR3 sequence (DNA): TGTGCCAGCAGTGACGGCCGGAGCAATCAGCCCCAGCATTTT.

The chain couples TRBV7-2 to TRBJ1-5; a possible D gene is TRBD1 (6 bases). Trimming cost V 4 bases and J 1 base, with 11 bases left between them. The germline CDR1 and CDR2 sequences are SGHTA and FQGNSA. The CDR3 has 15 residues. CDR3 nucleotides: TGTGCCAGCAGCTCGCCCGACAGGAGCAATCAGCCCCAGCATTTT. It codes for CASSSPDRSNQPQHF.

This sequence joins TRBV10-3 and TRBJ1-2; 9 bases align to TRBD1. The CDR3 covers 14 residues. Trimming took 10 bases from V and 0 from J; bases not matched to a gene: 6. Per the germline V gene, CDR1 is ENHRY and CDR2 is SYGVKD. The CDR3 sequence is CATATGGPNYGYTF. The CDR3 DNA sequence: TGTGCCACCGCGACAGGGGGACCTAACTATGGCTACACCTTC.

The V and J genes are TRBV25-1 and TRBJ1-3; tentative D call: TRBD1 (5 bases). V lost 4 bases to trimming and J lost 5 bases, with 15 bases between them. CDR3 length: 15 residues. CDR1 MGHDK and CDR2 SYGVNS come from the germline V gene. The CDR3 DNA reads TGTGCCAGCAGTGCCGCAGGGATGCTAAGAAACACCATATATTTT. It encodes CASSAAGMLRNTIYF. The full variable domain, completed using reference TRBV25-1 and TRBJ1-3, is EADIYQTPRYLVIGTGKKITLECSQTMGHDKMYWYQQDPGMELHLIHYSYGVNSTEKGDLSSESTVSRIRTEHFPLTLESARPSHTSQYLCASSAAGMLRNTIYFGEGSWLTVV.

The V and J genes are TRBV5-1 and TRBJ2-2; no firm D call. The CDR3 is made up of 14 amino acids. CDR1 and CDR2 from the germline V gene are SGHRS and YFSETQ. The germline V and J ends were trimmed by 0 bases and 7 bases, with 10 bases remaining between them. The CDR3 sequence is CASSLGTTIGELFF. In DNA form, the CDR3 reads TGCGCCAGCAGCTTGGGCACCACGATCGGGGAGCTGTTTTTT.

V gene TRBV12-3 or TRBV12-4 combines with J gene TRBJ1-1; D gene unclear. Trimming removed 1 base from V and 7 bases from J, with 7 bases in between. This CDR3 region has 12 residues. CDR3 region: CASSLVAREAFF. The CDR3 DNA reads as TGTGCCAGCAGTTTAGTTGCGCGTGAAGCTTTCTTT.

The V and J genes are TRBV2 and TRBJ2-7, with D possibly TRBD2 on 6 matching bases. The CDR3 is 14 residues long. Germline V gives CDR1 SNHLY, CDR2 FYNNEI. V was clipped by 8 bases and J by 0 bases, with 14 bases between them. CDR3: CASVGDSYSYEQYF. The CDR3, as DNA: TGTGCCAGCGTTGGGGACTCTTACTCCTACGAGCAGTACTTC.

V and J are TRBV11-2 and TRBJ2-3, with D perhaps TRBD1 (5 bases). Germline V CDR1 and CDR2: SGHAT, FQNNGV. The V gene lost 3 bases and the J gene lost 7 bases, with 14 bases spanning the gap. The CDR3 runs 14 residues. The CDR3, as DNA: TGTGCCAGCAGCTTGGGCAGGGCCAGTTATACGCAGTATTTT. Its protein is CASSLGRASYTQYF.

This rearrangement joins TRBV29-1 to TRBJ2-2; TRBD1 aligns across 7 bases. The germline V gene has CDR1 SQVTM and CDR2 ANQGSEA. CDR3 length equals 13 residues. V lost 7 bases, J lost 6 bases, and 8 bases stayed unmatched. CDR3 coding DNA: TGCAGCGCAACAGGGGCCGCCCCCGGGGAGCTGTTTTTT. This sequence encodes CSATGAAPGELFF.

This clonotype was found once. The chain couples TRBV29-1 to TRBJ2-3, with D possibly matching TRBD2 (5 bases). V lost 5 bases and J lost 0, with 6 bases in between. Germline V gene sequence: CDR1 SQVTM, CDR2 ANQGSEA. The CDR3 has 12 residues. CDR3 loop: CSVRTSTDTQYF. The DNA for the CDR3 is TGCAGCGTTCGGACTAGCACAGATACGCAGTATTTT.

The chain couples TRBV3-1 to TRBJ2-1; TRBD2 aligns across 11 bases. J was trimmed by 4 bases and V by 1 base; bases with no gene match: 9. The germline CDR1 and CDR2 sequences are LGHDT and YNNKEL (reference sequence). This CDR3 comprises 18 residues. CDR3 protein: CASSQVLAGGRLYNEQFF. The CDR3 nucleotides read TGTGCCAGCAGCCAAGTCCTAGCGGGGGGCCGACTTTACAATGAGCAGTTCTTC.

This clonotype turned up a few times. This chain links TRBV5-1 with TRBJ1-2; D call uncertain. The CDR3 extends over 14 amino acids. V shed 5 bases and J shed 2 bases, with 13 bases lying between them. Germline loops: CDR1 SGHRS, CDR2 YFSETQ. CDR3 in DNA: TGCGCCAGCAGGTCAAACCCGGGCAACTATGGCTACACCTTC. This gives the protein CASRSNPGNYGYTF.